Below, 14 T cell receptor beta chains from the same sample are listed, as sequenced in a study of shared clonotypes between healthy human individuals. TCRdb's copy holds only in-frame clones and misses some; the assay was immunoSEQ multiplex PCR. The sample carries about 2.2 million clones, approximately 94% recorded once. Positive CCR7 selection of CD45RO-negative cells yielded the naive CD8 cells, and terminally differentiated effector memory CD45RA+ cells were excluded. Sequencing was performed on naive CD8+ T cells from PBMCs. Every receptor here comes from a man between 18 and 35 years old in good health. Some clones in this sample may be carry-over from other donors' samples.

The chain carries TRBV7-9 and TRBJ2-5, with D possibly TRBD2 on 6 matching bases. This CDR3 has 15 amino acids. The germline CDR1 and CDR2 sequences are SEHNR and FQNEAQ (reference sequence). Trimming removed 4 bases from V and 5 bases from J, with 17 bases in between. The CDR3 bases are TGTGCCAGCAGCTCAAGGGACGGGGACTTTGAGACCCAGTACTTC. Amino acid sequence: CASSSRDGDFETQYF.

Notes on this clone: Within the sample, other DNA sequences also encode this same CDR3. The chain employs TRBV4-2 and TRBJ2-7; 12 bases line up with TRBD2. V shed 3 bases and J 0 bases; nucleotides not matched to a gene: 0. There are 15 residues in the CDR3. Germline V gene sequence: CDR1 LGHNA, CDR2 YNFKEQ. The DNA for the CDR3 is TGTGCCAGCAGCCAGACTAGCGGGAGCTCCTACGAGCAGTACTTC. This translates into CASSQTSGSSYEQYF.

The chain combines TRBV4-1 with TRBJ2-1, with 9 positions matching TRBD1. This CDR3 spans 17 amino acids. Germline V gene data show CDR1 as MGHRA and CDR2 as YSYEKL. Trimming took 2 bases from V and 4 from J; bases not matched to a gene: 9. The DNA for the CDR3 is TGCGCCAGCAGCCAAAGATTCGGGACAGGGCTTTACAATGAGCAGTTCTTC. It is translated as CASSQRFGTGLYNEQFF.

CDR3 loop: CASSGTGEDIQETQYF. The CDR3 nucleotides read TGTGCCAGCAGTGGGACAGGGGAGGACATCCAAGAGACCCAGTACTTC. The V gene is TRBV25-1, the J gene TRBJ2-5, with 9 bases aligning to TRBD1. The ends lost 4 bases at V and 1 base at J; junction bases unmatched: 7. Germline V gene data show CDR1 as MGHDK and CDR2 as SYGVNS. The CDR3 is made up of 16 amino acids.

The genes are TRBV19 and TRBJ2-1, with TRBD1 as a possible D gene (5 bases). V lost 4 bases and J lost 8, with 12 bases in between. The CDR3 totals 13 residues. The V gene's germline CDR1 is LNHDA and CDR2 SQIVND (reference sequence). CDR3 region: CASSTRFRDEQFF. CDR3 nucleotides: TGTGCCAGTAGTACTAGGTTCAGGGATGAGCAGTTCTTC.

The gene calls are TRBV6-1 and TRBJ2-3; 9 bases are a match to TRBD2. The CDR3 is 12 amino acids. Germline V gene lookup returns CDR1 MNHNS and CDR2 SASEGT. With V trimmed by 7 bases and J by 14 bases, 10 bases remained unmatched. CDR3 residues: CASIISGSRLYF. The DNA of the CDR3 is TGTGCCAGCATCATTAGCGGGAGTCGCCTGTATTTT.

The chain recombines TRBV27 with TRBJ1-5; a possible D gene is TRBD1 (6 bases). In germline, CDR1 is MNHEY, CDR2 SMNVEV (reference sequence). This CDR3 comprises 14 residues. Trimming removed 10 bases from V and 3 bases from J, with 16 bases in between. DNA for the CDR3: TGTGCCACCCAGCTGGGGGCTGACAATCAGCCCCAGCATTTT. This translates into CATQLGADNQPQHF.

Of note for this clone: The same CDR3 also results from other DNA sequences found in this sample. The chain employs TRBV2 and TRBJ1-5; D remains ambiguous. The germline CDR1 and CDR2 sequences are SNHLY and FYNNEI. V lost 3 bases, J lost 4 bases, and 7 bases lay in between. The length of the CDR3 is 13 residues. The CDR3 DNA reads as TGTGCCAGCAGTGATGTAGGTAATCAGCCCCAGCATTTT. The encoded protein is CASSDVGNQPQHF.

The V gene is TRBV29-1, the J gene TRBJ1-1, with D possibly TRBD1 on 6 matching bases. The CDR3 is made up of 14 amino acids. Per germline, CDR1 SQVTM and CDR2 ANQGSEA. Trimming took off 3 bases at V and 0 bases at J, with 11 bases between the two ends. The CDR3 loop is CSVDHREVNTEAFF. The CDR3 DNA sequence: TGCAGCGTTGACCACAGGGAGGTGAACACTGAAGCTTTCTTT. Drawing the rest from reference TRBV29-1 and TRBJ1-1, the complete variable domain is SAVISQKPSRDICQRGTSLTIQCQVDSQVTMMFWYRQQPGQSLTLIATANQGSEATYESGFVIDKFPISRPNLTFSTLTVSNMSPEDSSIYLCSVDHREVNTEAFFGQGTRLTVV.

The chain carries TRBV7-9 and TRBJ2-1, with TRBD2 matching over 9 bases. The germline V gene has CDR1 SEHNR and CDR2 FQNEAQ (reference sequence). The CDR3 totals 14 residues. Losses at the gene ends were 5 bases for V and 4 bases for J; bases not matched to a gene: 3. CDR3 bases: TGTGCCAGCAGCCCTAGCGGGATTTACAATGAGCAGTTCTTC. Residues: CASSPSGIYNEQFF.

DNA for the CDR3: TGTGCTAGTGGTTTGTCCGTGAACACTGAAGCTTTCTTT. Its protein product is CASGLSVNTEAFF. The V and J genes are TRBV12-5 and TRBJ1-1; D is uncertain. Germline lookup yields CDR1 LGHNT and CDR2 FRNRAP. Trimming cost V 2 bases and J 0 bases, with 4 bases left between them. The CDR3 runs to 13 residues.

The V gene is TRBV28, the J gene TRBJ1-3; 10 positions agree with TRBD1. V was pared by 2 bases and J by 4 bases, with 8 bases of the junction left unmatched. The CDR3 runs to 17 residues. Germline values: CDR1 MDHEN, CDR2 SYDVKM. The CDR3 sequence: CASSLAPGQGTGNTIYF. The CDR3 nucleotides are TGTGCCAGCAGTTTAGCCCCGGGACAGGGGACCGGAAACACCATATATTTT.

V and J are TRBV7-9 and TRBJ2-3, with TRBD2 matching 9 bases. Looked up from germline, CDR1 is SEHNR and CDR2 is FQNEAQ (reference sequence). V gave up 7 bases and J gave up 2 bases; unmatched junction bases: 7. The CDR3 contains 15 residues. DNA for the CDR3: TGTGCCAGCATCCAGCGGGGGGATTTCACAGATACGCAGTATTTT. Protein: CASIQRGDFTDTQYF. The full variable domain, in which reference TRBV7-9 and TRBJ2-3 provide the parts outside the CDR3, is DTGVSQNPRHKITKRGQNVTFRCDPISEHNRLYWYRQTLGQGPEFLTYFQNEAQLEKSRLLSDRFSAERPKGSFSTLEIQRTEQGDSAMYLCASIQRGDFTDTQYFGPGTRLTVL.

This clone was picked up one time. The V gene is TRBV6-5, the J gene TRBJ2-5; 9 bases map to TRBD2. The CDR3 spans 14 residues. J lost 5 bases, V lost 5 bases, and 6 bases had no gene match. The germline V gene has CDR1 MNHEY and CDR2 SVGAGI. The CDR3 nucleotides read TGTGCCAGCAGTACACCTGGACTAGCGGAGACCCAGTACTTC. Its translation: CASSTPGLAETQYF.